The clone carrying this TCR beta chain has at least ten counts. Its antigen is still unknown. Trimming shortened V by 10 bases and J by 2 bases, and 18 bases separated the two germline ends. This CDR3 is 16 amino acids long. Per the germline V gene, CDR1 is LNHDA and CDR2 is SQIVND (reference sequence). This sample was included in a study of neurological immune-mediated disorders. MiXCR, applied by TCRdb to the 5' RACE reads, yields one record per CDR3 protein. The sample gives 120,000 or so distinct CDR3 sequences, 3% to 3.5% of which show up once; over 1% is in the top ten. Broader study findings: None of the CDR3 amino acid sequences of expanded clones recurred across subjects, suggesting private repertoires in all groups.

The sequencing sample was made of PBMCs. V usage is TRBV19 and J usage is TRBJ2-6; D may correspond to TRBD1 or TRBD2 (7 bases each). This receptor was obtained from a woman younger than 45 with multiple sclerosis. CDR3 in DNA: TGTGCCACCTCTTCAGGGGGAGGGGCTGGGGCCAACGTCCTGACTTTC. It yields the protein CATSSGGGAGANVLTF.